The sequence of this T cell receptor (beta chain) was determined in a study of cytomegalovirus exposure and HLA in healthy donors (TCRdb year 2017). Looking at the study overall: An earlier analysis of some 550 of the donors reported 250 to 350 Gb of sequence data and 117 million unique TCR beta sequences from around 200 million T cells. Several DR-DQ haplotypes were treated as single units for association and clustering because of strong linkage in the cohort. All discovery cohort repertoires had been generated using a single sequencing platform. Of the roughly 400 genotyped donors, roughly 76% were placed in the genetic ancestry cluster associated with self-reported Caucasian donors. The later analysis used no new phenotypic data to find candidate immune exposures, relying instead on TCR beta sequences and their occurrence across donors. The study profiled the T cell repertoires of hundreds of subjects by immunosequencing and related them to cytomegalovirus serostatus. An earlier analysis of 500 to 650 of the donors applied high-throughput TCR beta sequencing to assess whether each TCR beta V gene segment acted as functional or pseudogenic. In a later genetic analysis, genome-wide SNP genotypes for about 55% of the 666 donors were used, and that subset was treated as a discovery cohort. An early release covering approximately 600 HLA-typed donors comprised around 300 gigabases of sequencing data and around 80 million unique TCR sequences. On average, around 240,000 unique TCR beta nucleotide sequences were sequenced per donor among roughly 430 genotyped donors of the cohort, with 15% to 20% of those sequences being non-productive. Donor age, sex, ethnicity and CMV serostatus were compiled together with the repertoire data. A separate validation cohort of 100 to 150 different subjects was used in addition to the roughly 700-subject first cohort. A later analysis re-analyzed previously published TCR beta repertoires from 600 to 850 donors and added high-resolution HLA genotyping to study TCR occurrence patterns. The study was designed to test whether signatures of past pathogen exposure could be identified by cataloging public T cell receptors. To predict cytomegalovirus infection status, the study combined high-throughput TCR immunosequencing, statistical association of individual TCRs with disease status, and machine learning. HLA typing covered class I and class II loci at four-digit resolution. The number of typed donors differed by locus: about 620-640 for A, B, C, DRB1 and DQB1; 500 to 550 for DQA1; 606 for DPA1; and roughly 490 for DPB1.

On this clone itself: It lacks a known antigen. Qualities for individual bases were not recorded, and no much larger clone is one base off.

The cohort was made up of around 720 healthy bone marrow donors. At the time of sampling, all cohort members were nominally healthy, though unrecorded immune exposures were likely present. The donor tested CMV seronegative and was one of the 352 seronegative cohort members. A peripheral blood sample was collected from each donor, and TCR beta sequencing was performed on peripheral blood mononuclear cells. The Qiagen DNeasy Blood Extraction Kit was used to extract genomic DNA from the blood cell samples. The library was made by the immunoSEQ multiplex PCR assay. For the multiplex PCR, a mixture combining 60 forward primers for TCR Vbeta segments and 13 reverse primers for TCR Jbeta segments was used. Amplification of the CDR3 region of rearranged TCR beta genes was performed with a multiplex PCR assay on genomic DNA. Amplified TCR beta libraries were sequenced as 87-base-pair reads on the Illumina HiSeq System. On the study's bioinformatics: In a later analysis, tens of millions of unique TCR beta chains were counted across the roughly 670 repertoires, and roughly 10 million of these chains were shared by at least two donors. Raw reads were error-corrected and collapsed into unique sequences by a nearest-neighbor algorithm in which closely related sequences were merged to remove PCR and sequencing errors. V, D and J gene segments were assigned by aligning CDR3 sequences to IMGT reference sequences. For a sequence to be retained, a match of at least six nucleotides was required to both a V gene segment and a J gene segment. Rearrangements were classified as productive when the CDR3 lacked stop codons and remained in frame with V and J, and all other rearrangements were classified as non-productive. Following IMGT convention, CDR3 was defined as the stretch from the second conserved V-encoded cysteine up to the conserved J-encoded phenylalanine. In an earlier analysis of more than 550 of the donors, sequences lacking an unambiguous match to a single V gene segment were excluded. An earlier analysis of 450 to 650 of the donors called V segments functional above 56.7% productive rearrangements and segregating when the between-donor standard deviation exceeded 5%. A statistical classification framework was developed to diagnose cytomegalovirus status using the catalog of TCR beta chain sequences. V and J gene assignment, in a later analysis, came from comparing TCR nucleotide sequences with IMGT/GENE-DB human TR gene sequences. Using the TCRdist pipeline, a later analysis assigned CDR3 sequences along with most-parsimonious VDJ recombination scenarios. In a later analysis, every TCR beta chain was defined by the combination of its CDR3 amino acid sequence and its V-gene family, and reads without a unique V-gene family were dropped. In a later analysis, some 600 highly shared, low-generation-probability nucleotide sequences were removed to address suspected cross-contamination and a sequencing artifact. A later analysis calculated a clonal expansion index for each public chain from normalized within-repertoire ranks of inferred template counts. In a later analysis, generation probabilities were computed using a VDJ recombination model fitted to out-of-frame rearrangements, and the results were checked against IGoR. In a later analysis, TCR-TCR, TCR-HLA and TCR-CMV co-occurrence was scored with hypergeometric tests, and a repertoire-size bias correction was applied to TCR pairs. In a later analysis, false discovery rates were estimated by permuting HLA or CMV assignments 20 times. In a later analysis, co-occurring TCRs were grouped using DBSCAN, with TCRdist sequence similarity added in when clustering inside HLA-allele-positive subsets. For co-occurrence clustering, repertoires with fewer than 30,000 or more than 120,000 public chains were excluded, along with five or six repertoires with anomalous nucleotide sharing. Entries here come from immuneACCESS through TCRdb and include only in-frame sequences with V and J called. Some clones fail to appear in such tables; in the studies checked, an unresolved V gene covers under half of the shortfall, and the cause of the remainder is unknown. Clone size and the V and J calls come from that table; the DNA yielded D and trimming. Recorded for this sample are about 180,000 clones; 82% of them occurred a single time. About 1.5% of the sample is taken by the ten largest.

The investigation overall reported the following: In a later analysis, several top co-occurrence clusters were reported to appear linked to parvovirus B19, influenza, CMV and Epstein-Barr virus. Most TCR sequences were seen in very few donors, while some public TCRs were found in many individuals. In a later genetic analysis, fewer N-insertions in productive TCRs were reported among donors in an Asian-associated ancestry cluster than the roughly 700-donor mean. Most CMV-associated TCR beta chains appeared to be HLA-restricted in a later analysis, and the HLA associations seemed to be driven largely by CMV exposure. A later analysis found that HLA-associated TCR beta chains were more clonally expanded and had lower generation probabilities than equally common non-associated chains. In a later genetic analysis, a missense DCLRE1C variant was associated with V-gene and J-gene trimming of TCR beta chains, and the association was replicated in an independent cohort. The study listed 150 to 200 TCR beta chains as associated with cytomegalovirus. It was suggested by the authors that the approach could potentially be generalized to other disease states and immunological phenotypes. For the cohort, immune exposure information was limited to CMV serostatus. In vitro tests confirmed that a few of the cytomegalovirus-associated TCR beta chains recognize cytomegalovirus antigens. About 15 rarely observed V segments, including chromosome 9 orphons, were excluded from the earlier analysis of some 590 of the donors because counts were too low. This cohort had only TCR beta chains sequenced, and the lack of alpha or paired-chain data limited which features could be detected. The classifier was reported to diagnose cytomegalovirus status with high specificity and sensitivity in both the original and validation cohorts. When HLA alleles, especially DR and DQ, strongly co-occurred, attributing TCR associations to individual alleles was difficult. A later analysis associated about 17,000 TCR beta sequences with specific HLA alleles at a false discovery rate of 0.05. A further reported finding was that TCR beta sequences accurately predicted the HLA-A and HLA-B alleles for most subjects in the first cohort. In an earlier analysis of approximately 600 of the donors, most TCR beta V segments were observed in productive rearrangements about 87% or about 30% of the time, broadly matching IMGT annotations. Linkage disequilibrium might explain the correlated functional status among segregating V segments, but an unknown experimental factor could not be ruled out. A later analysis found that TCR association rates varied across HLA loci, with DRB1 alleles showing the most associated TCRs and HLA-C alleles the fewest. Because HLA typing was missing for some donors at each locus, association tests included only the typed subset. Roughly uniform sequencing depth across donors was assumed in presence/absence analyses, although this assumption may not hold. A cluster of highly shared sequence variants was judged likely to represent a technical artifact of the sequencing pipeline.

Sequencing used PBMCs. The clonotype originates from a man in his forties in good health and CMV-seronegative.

The CDR3: CASSIQGRQNTEAFF. The DNA sequence follows: TGTGCCAGCAGCATCCAGGGGCGTCAGAACACTGAAGCTTTCTTT. This chain joins TRBV7-2 to TRBJ1-1, and possibly TRBD1, on 6 matching bases. Inclusive of the bounding cysteine and phenylalanine, the CDR3 is 15 residues long. The kept DNA is CDR3 alone, 45 bases in frame from the first base. Reading the germline V gene gives CDR1 SGHTA and CDR2 FQGNSA. Deletion took 5 bases off V and 1 base off J, with a span of 14 bases between the germline ends. Extended through the reference TRBV7-2 and TRBJ1-1 proteins, this CDR3 yields the full variable domain: GAGVSQSPSNKVTEKGKDVELRCDPISGHTALYWYRQSLGQGLEFLIYFQGNSAPDKSGLPSDRFSAERTGGSVSTLTIQRTQQEDSAVYLCASSIQGRQNTEAFFGQGTRLTVV.